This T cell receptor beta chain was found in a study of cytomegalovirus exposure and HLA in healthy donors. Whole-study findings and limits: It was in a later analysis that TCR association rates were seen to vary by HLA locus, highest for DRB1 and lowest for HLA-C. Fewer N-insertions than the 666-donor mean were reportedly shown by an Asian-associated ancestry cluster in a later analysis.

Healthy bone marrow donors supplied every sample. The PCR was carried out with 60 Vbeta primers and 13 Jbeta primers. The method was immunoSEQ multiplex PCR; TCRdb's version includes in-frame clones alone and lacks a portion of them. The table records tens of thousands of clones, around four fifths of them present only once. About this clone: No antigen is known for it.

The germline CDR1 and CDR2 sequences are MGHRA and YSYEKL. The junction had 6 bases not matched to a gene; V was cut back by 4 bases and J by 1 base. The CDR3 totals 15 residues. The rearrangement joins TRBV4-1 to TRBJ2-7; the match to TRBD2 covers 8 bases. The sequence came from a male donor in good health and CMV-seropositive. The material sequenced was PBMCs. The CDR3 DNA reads TGCGCCAGCAGCCCCCGCGGCGGGAGGTCCTACGAGCAGTACTTC. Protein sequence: CASSPRGGRSYEQYF.